This entry lists 8 T cell receptor beta chains sequenced from one sample in a study of Graves' ophthalmopathy and Graves' hyperthyroidism. RNA transcripts served as template for amplifying TCR beta CDR3 sequences. HTBI primers served in a first-round RT-PCR, which a second-round multiplex PCR followed. TCRdb recomputed calls from the multiplex PCR reads with MiXCR, one row per CDR3 protein. The table shows about 480,000 distinct CDR3 sequences, with approximately 15% occurring only once. Sequencing was performed on blood. The origin of the receptors is a woman aged 25 to 39 with Graves' ophthalmopathy.

The J gene is TRBJ1-1, the V gene TRBV14, with D perhaps TRBD1 (5 bases). Germline V gene data show CDR1 as SGHDN and CDR2 as FVKESK. V lost 3 bases to trimming and J lost 5 bases, with 10 bases between them. The CDR3 consists of 13 residues. CDR3 amino acids: CASSHVEGTEAFF. In DNA form, the CDR3 reads TGTGCCAGCAGCCATGTTGAGGGGACTGAAGCTTTCTTT.

The CDR3, as DNA: TGCGCCAGCAGCTTGGCCCTTGGACGGACCTACGAGCAGTACTTC. Encoded protein: CASSLALGRTYEQYF. The rearrangement joins TRBV5-1 to TRBJ2-7; D ambiguous. V was clipped by 0 bases and J by 2 bases, with 12 bases between them. Germline V gene sequence: CDR1 SGHRS, CDR2 YFSETQ. The CDR3 runs to 15 residues.

Only a few counts were recorded for this clonotype. The genes are TRBV6-1 and TRBJ2-2; a weak D match, TRBD1 (5 bases). The germline CDR1 and CDR2 sequences are MNHNS and SASEGT. V lost 3 bases to trimming and J lost 7 bases, with 9 bases between them. The CDR3 contains 13 residues. This CDR3 is CASSEQGGGELFF. The CDR3 DNA reads as TGTGCCAGCAGTGAGCAGGGCGGCGGGGAGCTGTTTTTT.

This clonotype was seen ten or more times. This chain uses TRBV11-2 with TRBJ1-6; D is ambiguous. V was pared by 1 base and J by 8 bases, with 12 bases between. Germline CDR1 is SGHAT and CDR2 is FQNNGV. This CDR3 contains 15 residues. CDR3 nucleotides: TGTGCCAGCAGCTTAGGCGCAGGTGTGGATTCACCCCTCCACTTT. Protein product: CASSLGAGVDSPLHF.

At least ten counts were recorded for this clonotype. The chain uses TRBV2 and TRBJ2-7; D gene uncertain. Germline CDR1 and CDR2: SNHLY and FYNNEI. The V and J ends lost 2 bases and 0 bases respectively, with 8 bases between them. This CDR3 has 14 residues. The DNA of the CDR3 is TGTGCCAGCAGTGAAATTAGCCTCTCCTACGAGCAGTACTTC. It translates to CASSEISLSYEQYF.

This clonotype showed up many times. This chain joins TRBV20-1 and TRBJ2-2; D remains unclear. Trimming took off 1 base at V and 6 bases at J, with 12 bases between the two ends. The CDR3 is 14 residues long. Germline CDR1 and CDR2: DFQATT and SNEGSKA (reference sequence). The CDR3 spells CSARVGGSAGELFF. CDR3 nucleotides: TGCAGTGCTAGAGTGGGTGGGTCCGCCGGGGAGCTGTTTTTT.

The rearrangement uses TRBV30 and TRBJ2-2; D remains unclear. The germline V gene encodes CDR1 GTSNPN and CDR2 SVGIG (reference sequence). The CDR3 length is 15 residues. Trimming shortened V by 8 bases and J by 1 base, and 17 bases separated the two germline ends. The CDR3 loop is CARENGILNTGELFF. DNA for the CDR3: TGTGCCCGAGAAAACGGAATCTTGAACACCGGGGAGCTGTTTTTT.

At least ten counts were recorded for this clonotype. The chain has TRBV5-1 and TRBJ2-5, with 7 bases aligning to TRBD1. V trimming: 6 bases; J trimming: 5 bases; junction bases outside the gene matches: 10. Germline loops: CDR1 SGHRS, CDR2 YFSETQ. The CDR3 has 14 amino acids. As DNA, the CDR3 is TGCGCCAGCACCAACCCAGGGGGTGCGGAGACCCAGTACTTC. Amino acids: CASTNPGGAETQYF.